This note documents a single T cell receptor (beta chain) sequence. Its antigen is still unknown. The sample holds no much larger clone one base away, and base qualities are not on file. Based on the germline V gene (reference sequence), the CDR1 and CDR2 sequences are SEHNR and FQNEAQ. A distance of 9 bases separates the germline ends of V and J, which lose 1 base and 5 bases respectively. The CDR3 starts with the cysteine, ends with the phenylalanine, and has 14 residues. Here the CDR3 DNA is all that survives: 42 bases in frame from base 1. Sample treatment or condition, as interpreted from the label and publication: live attenuated yellow fever vaccine strain. PBMCs were isolated from peripheral blood using a standard Ficoll-Paque protocol. CD4 and CD8 T-cell fractions were isolated with Dynabeads CD4 and CD8 positive selection kits. TriZol was used to extract RNA from bulk PBMCs, from CD4 and CD8 fractions, and from dextramer-positive and dextramer-negative fractions.

This record comes from a study of T cells after yellow fever vaccination (dated by TCRdb to the late 2010s). Concerning the study at large: The SMART-Seq v4 Ultra Low Input RNA kit was used to prepare libraries from fractions with low cell numbers. Blood samples were taken at several timepoints before and after primary and secondary immunization, and bulk PBMC replicates and cell subsets were isolated. To track T-cell clones before and after primary and booster YFV17D yellow fever vaccination, bulk TCR alpha and beta repertoires were sequenced longitudinally. Two healthy male donors made up the cohort, one aged 18 to 29 years and the other aged 30 to 40 years.

Points the paper makes about the study in general: A small share of clonotypes was detected in both CD4 and CD8 compartments, with the overlap likely arising from convergent recombination. Most clones expanded after primary vaccination were re-detected after the booster (around 96% of CD4 and around 88% of CD8), suggesting broad memory maintenance. The secondary T-cell response was found to be weaker but faster than the primary response, with a peak reached on day 5 rather than on day 15. Because the study included only a couple of donors, the extent to which the findings can be generalized is limited. Computational filtering was required because FACS-sorted repertoires could contain abundant contaminating clonotypes from the bulk population.

Sequencing was carried out with an Illumina NovaSeq 6000. TCR cDNA was synthesized by 5'RACE template switching, through which a universal primer site and unique molecular identifiers were introduced. Priming for cDNA synthesis came from both the TCR alpha and TCR beta constant segments. Library amplification used two PCR steps, and the second PCR step added sample barcodes and sequencing adapters. Libraries were sequenced on Illumina HiSeq 2500 (2x100 bp) or NovaSeq (2x150 bp). Under the source paper's analysis protocol: Demultiplexing of reads and collapsing into UMI consensus sequences were performed with MIGEC, and V(D)J alignment was carried out with MiXCR. Vaccine-responding clonotypes were identified with edgeR using replicate PBMC samples, with FDR below 0.01 and a log2 fold change above 5 up to day 15 being required. CD4 or CD8 identity was assigned to each bulk clonotype according to whether the clonotype was present at higher abundance in the sequenced CD4 repertoire or the sequenced CD8 repertoire. The public reads were run again by TCRdb, first through fastp at Q25 and then through MiXCR, and only productive beta chains were kept. Under each unique CDR3 protein, matching rows form one entry showing the most common genes and DNA. TCRdb's processing, not the authors' own work, is the source of the V and J calls. This sample gives approximately 250,000 distinct CDR3 sequences in total; 5.2% of them show up just once. The ten largest clones add up to roughly 3.5% of the sample.

This clonotype was obtained from a man aged 18 to 29 who received the YFV17D yellow fever vaccine. In this chain, TRBV7-9 is recombined with TRBJ1-5, with no confidently assigned D gene. Source: CD4+ T cells sorted from PBMCs, taken on the day of the yellow fever booster vaccination. The CDR3 loop reads CASSLDRTDQPQHF. The sequenced DNA: TGTGCCAGCAGCTTAGATCGGACGGATCAGCCCCAGCATTTT.